The T cell receptor beta chain described here comes from a study of blood T cell repertoires in COVID-19 (dated by TCRdb to 2020 to 2021). Concerning the study at large: Samples covering the acute and convalescent phases of COVID-19 were provided by collaborators in the United States, Italy and Spain. The sample metadata nearly always contained a de-identified subject ID, COVID-19 status, age in years and sex. Where available, HLA class I and class II types were obtained from metadata supplied by the sample provider rather than from assay-based typing. The repertoires were released in a freely available public database intended as a resource for research on the immune response to SARS-CoV-2. Samples were obtained from the ongoing ImmuneRACE study (first 160 participants) and from over 1,000 subjects provided by 6 global collaborators. The dataset comprised deeply sampled blood TCRbeta repertoires from subjects exposed to, actively infected with, or recovered from COVID-19. The prospective study material was composed of cDNA or gDNA derived from T cells, B-cell-depleted T cells, or PBMCs. The research as a whole found: The amount of clinical and demographic metadata varied by source and participant and was provided uncurated.

This clone occurred a few times. Its recognized antigen is unknown. Nothing much larger sits one base from this clone, and base qualities are not available. The immunoSEQ Assay, a bias-controlled multiplex PCR, was used to amplify TCRbeta CDR3 regions from genomic DNA. Regarding the original processing steps: The number of nucleated cells in each sample was estimated by amplification of reference gene primers within the assay. To quantify the absolute abundance of each unique TCRbeta CDR3 rearrangement, sequence reads were collapsed and filtered. Productive Simpson clonality was computed per sample as the square root of Simpson's diversity index over productive rearrangements. In its TCRdb copy, this immuneACCESS table keeps in-frame sequences only and misses some clones. Where compared with another copy, unresolved V genes explain less than half of these, and the others have no known cause. The D gene and trimming were derived from the DNA, and the V and J assignments and clone size from that table. This sample is represented by under 350,000 clones; over 65% of them were singletons. The ten largest clones capture over 4.5% of the sample.

Samples from volunteer blood donors who had recovered from COVID-19 were contributed by a second Seattle source. The collaborating institutions used their own protocols to collect whole blood in K2EDTA tubes. Collaborator samples were shipped for TCRbeta analysis as frozen whole blood, isolated PBMCs, or DNA extracted from either sample type. Sequenced: peripheral blood. The clonotype originates from a man in his 60s who had recovered from COVID-19.

The sequenced DNA: TGTGCCAGCAGCCTTAGGGAGGGGTACACGGGTGAGCAGTTCTTC. Translation gives CASSLREGYTGEQFF. In this chain, TRBV7-8 is recombined with TRBJ2-1, and 7 junctional nucleotides match TRBD2. CDR1 and CDR2 are drawn from the germline V gene: SGHVS, FQNEAQ. Clipping removes 5 bases from V and 9 bases from J, with 13 as the unmatched junction base count. Including cysteine and phenylalanine, the CDR3 has 15 amino acids. Only the CDR3 DNA is retained, 45 bases long and in frame from the first base.